The rows below give T cell receptor beta chains drawn from one sample of a study of T cell changes during pregnancy in multiple sclerosis. Using immunoSEQ multiplex PCR, the repertoire was profiled, and TCRdb retains in-frame clones only, with some absent. The sample holds approximately 42,000 clones, 84% seen once. The sample in question was CD4+ T cells from peripheral blood mononuclear cells, obtained before pregnancy. These receptors were collected from a female donor with multiple sclerosis, enrolled in a pregnancy study. CDR3s leave out the opening cysteine and the closing phenylalanine or tryptophan. For some rows the clone size is stated as once, few or many, or as a class when expanded; others skip it.

CDR3,V,J,size
ASSPMRLAFDEQF,TRBV5-1,TRBJ2-1,NA
AWRIGTSGSFNEQF,TRBV30,TRBJ2-1,once
ASSLELNGGNTEAF,TRBV7-6,TRBJ1-1,NA
ASSVATGSSGNTIY,TRBV9,TRBJ1-3,NA
ASSYGVTNEKLF,TRBV6-5,TRBJ1-4,NA
ASSAGGNYEQY,TRBV19,TRBJ2-7,once
ASSRDTYTKAF,TRBV10-2,TRBJ1-1,once
AWSGGGGNYGYT,TRBV30,TRBJ1-2,NA
ASSYGYRAYEQY,TRBV6-5,TRBJ2-7,once
ASSLDSSGAF,TRBV5-1,TRBJ1-1,NA
ASSRQGGQPQH,TRBV27,TRBJ1-5,once
AISEGASSEKLF,TRBV10-3,TRBJ1-4,NA
ASSTDRGGSSGYT,TRBV5-1,TRBJ1-2,NA
ASSEVPRIAD,TRBV2,TRBJ1-3,NA
ASSIRQGPKETQY,TRBV7-6,TRBJ2-5,NA
AWSALTGAGNQPQH,TRBV30,TRBJ1-5,NA
ASSLSLLNTEAF,TRBV11-2,TRBJ1-1,NA
ASSDPRYQETQY,TRBV2,TRBJ2-5,once
ASSLAGQTIYNEQF,TRBV7-2,TRBJ2-1,NA
ASSLVAGEVGRF,TRBV11-2,TRBJ2-1,NA
ASSQESPRTGAAGANVLT,TRBV4-3,TRBJ2-6,NA
ASSYTTGEDTEAF,TRBV6-5,TRBJ1-1,once
ASSDAASSTDTQY,TRBV5-1,TRBJ2-3,NA
ASSLSLDRGGKNIQY,TRBV11-3,TRBJ2-4,NA
ASSLGGTGSYEQY,TRBV5-4,TRBJ2-7,NA
ASRSLAGGPGDTQY,TRBV7-9,TRBJ2-3,NA
ASSQDSVAGLTDTQY,TRBV4-2,TRBJ2-3,NA
ASSLGQGTTEAF,TRBV7-9,TRBJ1-1,NA
AWASTSGRTDTQY,TRBV30,TRBJ2-3,once
AWSLQNSGANVLT,TRBV30,TRBJ2-6,NA
ASSINSAGYEQY,TRBV19,TRBJ2-7,NA
ASSIGPGQGGSRAKNIQY,TRBV19,TRBJ2-4,NA
ASSLTSLRGGSTDTQY,TRBV7-3,TRBJ2-3,NA
ASSIGGGYSGANVLT,TRBV19,TRBJ2-6,NA
ASHPRSGYT,TRBV27,TRBJ1-2,NA
ASSERDSQETQY,TRBV10-1,TRBJ2-5,NA
ASSARELIAGQY,TRBV6-5,TRBJ2-3,NA
ASSLERGSYEQY,TRBV7-9,TRBJ2-7,NA
ASMTGTGREAF,TRBV2,TRBJ1-1,NA
ASSLATSSGNTIY,TRBV7-2,TRBJ1-3,NA
ASTQLQGPPYEQY,TRBV30,TRBJ2-7,NA
ASIDDSRYNEQF,TRBV7-8,TRBJ2-1,NA